These 30 T cell receptor beta chains were all obtained from the same sample, sequenced in a study of shared clonotypes between healthy human individuals. Assay used: immunoSEQ multiplex PCR; TCRdb lists only in-frame clones, some missing. The data contain some 320,000 clones, roughly 91% of them singletons. The sequencing sample was made of memory CD8+ T cells sorted from blood. The subset is: CD45RO+ cells pooled with CCR7-negative TemRA cells. All receptors derive from a man younger than 35 in good health.

This rearrangement joins TRBV15 to TRBJ1-6, with 8 positions matching TRBD1. The CDR3 has 16 amino acids. The V gene end was trimmed by 0 bases and the J gene end by 9 bases; junction bases not matched to a gene: 7. Germline lookup yields CDR1 LNHNV and CDR2 YYDKDF (reference sequence). The CDR3 bases are TGTGCCACCAGCAGAGATCCGGAGACAGGGGTTTCACCCCTCCACTTT. It yields the protein CATSRDPETGVSPLHF.

This rearrangement joins TRBV27 to TRBJ2-5; tentatively, D is TRBD1 (6 bases). The CDR3 is 13 amino acids. Germline values: CDR1 MNHEY, CDR2 SMNVEV (reference sequence). The V and J ends lost 5 bases and 5 bases respectively, with 12 bases between them. In DNA, the CDR3 is TGTGCCAGCAGTACGGACAGACGGGAGACCCAGTACTTC. It codes for CASSTDRRETQYF.

The CDR3 region has the DNA TGTGCCAGCAGTTACGAGGAGCACTACGAGCAGTACTTC. This codes for CASSYEEHYEQYF. This rearrangement joins TRBV6-5 to TRBJ2-7; D remains ambiguous. Germline CDR1 is MNHEY and CDR2 is SVGAGI. V shed 2 bases and J shed 3 bases, with 8 bases lying between them. The CDR3 totals 13 residues.

This clone was seen once. The chain recombines TRBV5-1 with TRBJ2-7; 8 bases fit TRBD2. This CDR3 spans 15 amino acids. The V gene's germline CDR1 is SGHRS and CDR2 YFSETQ. Trimming cost V 3 bases and J 5 bases; bases outside gene matches: 10. Here the CDR3 DNA reads TGCGCCAGCAGCTCATCCGGGACTAGTATCGACGAGCAGTACTTC. Amino acids: CASSSSGTSIDEQYF.

This clone was counted once. This chain uses TRBV4-3 with TRBJ2-5; 12 bases are shared with TRBD2. The CDR3 spans 15 residues. Trimming at V came to 1 base and at J to 4 bases, leaving 1 base not matched to a gene. Germline CDR1 and CDR2: LGHNA and YSLEER. The CDR3 region has the DNA TGCGCCAGCAGCCAAGTACTAGCGGGAGGAGAGACCCAGTACTTC. Translation: CASSQVLAGGETQYF.

The V call is TRBV7-9, the J call TRBJ1-1, with D perhaps TRBD1 (5 bases). CDR1 is SEHNR and CDR2 is FQNEAQ in the germline V gene (reference sequence). This CDR3 comprises 13 residues. The V end was cut by 6 bases, the J end by 1 base, with 9 bases between. Here the CDR3 reads CASSSDTNTEAFF. The CDR3 nucleotides read TGTGCCAGCAGTTCGGACACGAACACTGAAGCTTTCTTT.

The chain uses TRBV30 and TRBJ1-4; TRBD1 might be the D (5 bases). The CDR3 totals 14 residues. V was cut by 4 bases and J by 2 bases, with 11 bases left in between. Per germline, CDR1 GTSNPN and CDR2 SVGIG (reference sequence). CDR3 in amino acids: CAWTRRETNEKLFF. DNA for the CDR3: TGTGCCTGGACCCGCAGGGAGACTAATGAAAAACTGTTTTTT. Full variable domain (remainder filled in from reference TRBV30 and TRBJ1-4): SQTIHQWPATLVQPVGSPLSLECTVEGTSNPNLYWYRQAAGRGLQLLFYSVGIGQISSEVPQNLSASRPQDRQFILSSKKLLLSDSGFYLCAWTRRETNEKLFFGSGTQLSVL.

V is TRBV5-1 and J is TRBJ1-1; no clear D. The V and J ends lost 0 bases and 7 bases respectively, with 13 bases between them. This CDR3 has 14 amino acids. Germline loops: CDR1 SGHRS, CDR2 YFSETQ. CDR3 in DNA: TGCGCCAGCAGCTTGGGAGTTCTGGGGAATGAAGCTTTCTTT. Its protein is CASSLGVLGNEAFF.

This chain joins TRBV7-9 and TRBJ2-7, with a tentative D call TRBD2 (5 bases). V lost 0 bases and J 2 bases, leaving 11 bases between the germline ends. Germline V gene data show CDR1 as SEHNR and CDR2 as FQNEAQ (reference sequence). The CDR3 runs to 15 residues. The CDR3 region is CASSLAEDSAYEQYF. The CDR3 DNA is TGTGCCAGCAGCTTAGCCGAGGACTCAGCCTACGAGCAGTACTTC.

The CDR3 nucleotides read TGTGCCAGCAGTTTTTGGTACAGGGGGACGCAAGGCTACACCTTC. This gives the protein CASSFWYRGTQGYTF. This chain links TRBV27 with TRBJ1-2; 8 nucleotides align to TRBD1. V was pared by 3 bases and J by 8 bases, with 11 bases of the junction left unmatched. Germline CDR1 reads MNHEY; CDR2 reads SMNVEV (reference sequence). This CDR3 comprises 15 residues.

This sequence joins TRBV28 and TRBJ2-7, with D unclear. CDR1 is MDHEN and CDR2 is SYDVKM in the germline V gene. The CDR3 contains 14 residues. Trimming pared 5 bases from V and 0 bases from J, leaving 11 bases between. CDR3 sequence (DNA): TGTGCCAGCAGTCCCGCCCAGAGCTCCTACGAGCAGTACTTC. Its protein is CASSPAQSSYEQYF.

The V and J genes are TRBV4-1 and TRBJ1-3; TRBD1 is a possible D gene (6 bases). CDR1 and CDR2 (germline): MGHRA, YSYEKL. The CDR3 is made up of 15 amino acids. V lost 2 bases, J lost 7 bases, and 15 bases lay in between. CDR3 in DNA: TGCGCCAGCAGCCAAACTACAGGGCCGGGGAACACCATATATTTT. Protein: CASSQTTGPGNTIYF.

The chain couples TRBV28 to TRBJ2-2; D gene uncertain. CDR3 length: 14 amino acids. Per germline, CDR1 MDHEN and CDR2 SYDVKM. V was shortened by 5 bases and J by 6 bases, with 13 bases between the two germline ends. This CDR3 reads CASSIVIGAGELFF. CDR3 sequence (DNA): TGTGCCAGCAGTATCGTCATTGGGGCCGGGGAGCTGTTTTTT.

The chain has TRBV6-5 and TRBJ2-7, with D hard to call. Germline V gene data show CDR1 as MNHEY and CDR2 as SVGAGI. With 4 bases removed from V and 7 bases from J, the gap between germline ends came to 14 bases. The CDR3 has 13 residues. In nucleotides, the CDR3 is TGTGCCAGCAGTTTACAAGGACCCTTGGAGCAGTACTTC. It encodes CASSLQGPLEQYF.

The CDR3 nucleotides are TGTGCCACCAGCAGGAAGCTAGCGGGAGCCCCCCCCTACAATGAGCAGTTCTTC. Protein product: CATSRKLAGAPPYNEQFF. V usage is TRBV15 and J usage is TRBJ2-1; 10 bases line up with TRBD2. The germline CDR1 and CDR2 sequences are LNHNV and YYDKDF (reference sequence). After removal of 3 bases from V and 2 bases from J, the junction contained 10 bases not matched to a gene. The CDR3 sequence is 18 residues long.

The V and J genes are TRBV7-2 and TRBJ2-5, with D perhaps matching TRBD1 or TRBD2 (6 bases each). Germline CDR1 and CDR2: SGHTA and FQGNSA. CDR3 length: 12 residues. V was trimmed by 2 bases and J by 11 bases, leaving 12 bases between them. The CDR3 nucleotides are TGTGCCAGCAGCTTAAGTCTAGGGGGGCAGTACTTC. Protein sequence: CASSLSLGGQYF.

The chain joins TRBV7-9 to TRBJ1-1; a weak D match, TRBD1 (6 bases). The germline CDR1 and CDR2 sequences are SEHNR and FQNEAQ (reference sequence). V lost 5 bases and J lost 0, with 22 bases in between. CDR3 length: 18 amino acids. The CDR3, as DNA: TGTGCCAGCAGCCCGAACCTGGACAGACCGGTGGTGAACACTGAAGCTTTCTTT. Its translation: CASSPNLDRPVVNTEAFF.

The CDR3 sequence is CASSQDLGGGVYEQYF. For the CDR3, the DNA is TGCGCCAGCAGCCAAGATTTGGGGGGAGGGGTTTACGAGCAGTACTTC. The chain couples TRBV4-1 to TRBJ2-7; 7 bases fit TRBD2. The V and J ends lost 0 bases and 4 bases, in that order; junction bases with no gene match: 9. CDR3 length equals 16 residues. Germline V lookup: CDR1 MGHRA, CDR2 YSYEKL.

The chain joins TRBV5-1 to TRBJ1-2, with 8 positions matching TRBD1. CDR1 is SGHRS, CDR2 YFSETQ, per germline. V was clipped by 2 bases and J by 3 bases; unmatched bases: 6. The CDR3 has 15 residues. CDR3: CASSFDRGDYYGYTF. The CDR3, as DNA: TGCGCCAGCAGCTTCGACAGGGGCGACTACTATGGCTACACCTTC.

This clone has only one observation. This chain joins TRBV25-1 and TRBJ2-7, with 10 bases fitting TRBD2. The CDR3 contains 15 residues. Trimming at V came to 7 bases and at J to 5 bases, leaving 11 bases not matched to a gene. Germline CDR1 MGHDK, CDR2 SYGVNS. The CDR3 loop is CASNPGIAGGHEQYF. CDR3 DNA: TGTGCCAGCAACCCCGGTATAGCGGGAGGCCACGAGCAGTACTTC.

The rearrangement uses TRBV11-3 and TRBJ2-1, with 8 bases aligning to TRBD2. Trimming took 5 bases from V and 3 from J; bases not matched to a gene: 6. The CDR3 is made up of 15 amino acids. CDR1 is SGHNT and CDR2 is YENEEA in the germline V gene. The DNA for the CDR3 is TGTGCCAGCAGCGATATAGCGGGGCACTACAATGAGCAGTTCTTC. It codes for CASSDIAGHYNEQFF. Variable domain in full (rest from reference TRBV11-3 and TRBJ2-1): EAGVVQSPRYKIIEKKQPVAFWCNPISGHNTLYWYLQNLGQGPELLIRYENEEAVDDSQLPKDRFSAERLKGVDSTLKIQPAELGDSAVYLCASSDIAGHYNEQFFGPGTRLTVL.

V gene TRBV7-9 combines with J gene TRBJ2-7; maybe TRBD2 (5 bases). Germline V lookup: CDR1 SEHNR, CDR2 FQNEAQ (reference sequence). V lost 4 bases to trimming and J lost 7 bases, with 20 bases between them. The CDR3 is 15 residues long. The DNA for the CDR3 is TGTGCCAGCAGCTCTTTAGACGGGAACATCTTGGAGCAGTACTTC. Translating it yields CASSSLDGNILEQYF.

This chain connects TRBV13 to TRBJ2-7, with D possibly being TRBD1 (5 bases). Germline loops: CDR1 PRHDT, CDR2 FYEKMQ (reference sequence). Trimming took 5 bases from V and 2 from J, leaving 13 bases between them. This CDR3 is 14 amino acids long. CDR3 sequence reads: CASSPNGQTYEQYF. CDR3 nucleotide sequence: TGTGCCAGCAGCCCCAACGGACAAACCTACGAGCAGTACTTC.

The gene calls are TRBV5-6 and TRBJ2-7; 10 nucleotides line up with TRBD1. V shed 0 bases, J shed 5 bases, and the junction held 2 bases outside the gene matches. The germline gives CDR1 SGHDT, CDR2 YYEEEE. This CDR3 is 14 amino acids long. The CDR3 DNA is TGTGCCAGCAGCTTGGGGGACAGGGGACACGAGCAGTACTTC. It is translated as CASSLGDRGHEQYF.

This sequence joins TRBV7-2 and TRBJ2-7; TRBD2 matches 9 bases. Germline values: CDR1 SGHTA, CDR2 FQGNSA. CDR3 length equals 14 residues. J was trimmed by 2 bases and V by 4 bases; bases with no gene match: 3. CDR3: CASSSTSGAYEQYF. CDR3 DNA: TGTGCCAGCAGCTCGACTAGCGGCGCCTACGAGCAGTACTTC.

This clone was counted once. The gene calls are TRBV15 and TRBJ1-1; no clear D. V was trimmed by 6 bases and J by 0 bases, leaving 8 bases between them. The CDR3 totals 13 residues. Germline CDR1 LNHNV, CDR2 YYDKDF (reference sequence). The CDR3 coding sequence is TGTGCCACCAGTGACGATCTGAACACTGAAGCTTTCTTT. Encoded protein: CATSDDLNTEAFF.

CDR3: CATSRRRDSSGANVLTF. CDR3 DNA: TGTGCCACCAGCCGACGTAGGGACAGCTCTGGGGCCAACGTCCTGACTTTC. The chain is built from TRBV15 and TRBJ2-6, with 7 nucleotides matching TRBD1. CDR3 length: 17 amino acids. Germline V gene sequence: CDR1 LNHNV, CDR2 YYDKDF (reference sequence). The V gene end was trimmed by 5 bases and the J gene end by 0 bases; junction bases not matched to a gene: 7.

The J gene is TRBJ2-7, the V gene TRBV29-1, with D perhaps matching TRBD1 (6 bases). This CDR3 is built from 15 residues. V was pared by 4 bases and J by 0 bases, with 16 bases between. Germline V gene sequence: CDR1 SQVTM, CDR2 ANQGSEA. The CDR3 nucleotides read TGCAGCGTTGCCAAGAGACAGGTTAACTCCTACGAGCAGTACTTC. Its protein is CSVAKRQVNSYEQYF.

J is TRBJ2-7 and V is TRBV2; 9 positions match TRBD2. With 3 bases clipped from V and 4 bases from J, the junction kept 4 bases outside the gene matches. The CDR3 has 14 residues. Germline V gene sequence: CDR1 SNHLY, CDR2 FYNNEI. The CDR3 is CASSDGTSGYEQYF. The DNA of the CDR3 is TGTGCCAGCAGTGATGGTACTAGCGGGTACGAGCAGTACTTC.

The chain recombines TRBV4-1 with TRBJ1-4, with D uncertain. Germline CDR1 reads MGHRA; CDR2 reads YSYEKL. Trimming shortened V by 3 bases and J by 8 bases, and 10 bases separated the two germline ends. The CDR3 covers 13 residues. The DNA for the CDR3 is TGCGCCAGCAGCCACCAACAGTTCGAAAAACTGTTTTTT. Translating gives CASSHQQFEKLFF.